These 30 T cell receptor beta chains were sequenced from one sample in a study of blood T cells in healthy people across ages. Combining a sample-barcoded 5' primer with a J-beta primer mix, a second PCR ran for about 7 to 11 cycles. Via MiXCR, TCRdb re-called the 5' RACE reads, giving one row per CDR3 protein. Found here are hundreds of thousands of distinct CDR3 sequences, more than 25% of them singletons; the top ten hold roughly 17%. Sequenced sample: blood. These receptors all stem from a woman of 80 years or more in good health.

This rearrangement joins TRBV6-2 or TRBV6-3 to TRBJ1-1; the D gene is possibly TRBD1 (5 bases). Germline V gene lookup returns CDR1 MNHEY and CDR2 SVGEGT. V lost 1 base to trimming and J lost 1 base, with 16 bases between them. The CDR3 has 17 amino acids. CDR3 residues: CASSYLRGAPRNTEAFF. The CDR3 DNA is TGTGCCAGCAGTTACTTAAGAGGGGCACCTCGGAACACTGAAGCTTTCTTT.

The sample holds many counts of this clonotype. The gene calls are TRBV9 and TRBJ2-1; 9 nucleotides align to TRBD1. Germline-derived CDR1 and CDR2 are SGDLS and YYNGEE. The V and J ends lost 4 bases and 8 bases, in that order; junction bases with no gene match: 19. CDR3 length equals 18 residues. The CDR3 coding sequence is TGTGCCAGCAGCCCGCGTCGCCCCGGGACAGGGTTGTTAGATGAGCAGTTCTTC. It translates to CASSPRRPGTGLLDEQFF. Using reference TRBV9 and TRBJ2-1 for the parts outside the CDR3, the full variable domain is DSGVTQTPKHLITATGQRVTLRCSPRSGDLSVYWYQQSLDQGLQFLIQYYNGEERAKGNILERFSAQQFPDLHSELNLSSLELGDSALYFCASSPRRPGTGLLDEQFFGPGTRLTVL.

V gene TRBV29-1 combines with J gene TRBJ2-2; 7 bases agree with TRBD1. The CDR3 sequence is 12 residues long. The junction had 2 bases not matched to a gene; V was cut back by 6 bases and J by 4 bases. Germline V CDR1 and CDR2: SQVTM, ANQGSEA. The DNA for the CDR3 is TGCAGCGTGGGACAGTTCACCGGGGAGCTGTTTTTT. This gives the protein CSVGQFTGELFF.

This clonotype was recorded many times. The genes are TRBV7-9 and TRBJ2-1; 9 bases are a match to TRBD1. The CDR3 is 16 residues long. CDR1 is SEHNR, CDR2 FQNEAQ, per germline (reference sequence). The V segment lost 3 bases and the J segment 2 bases; nucleotides outside the gene matches: 5. CDR3 sequence (DNA): TGTGCCAGCAGCTTCATTACAGGGGGCCCCTACAATGAGCAGTTCTTC. Protein product: CASSFITGGPYNEQFF.

This clonotype was observed a handful of times. CDR3 DNA sequence: TGTGCCACCAGCCCCCGGTTCCAGGGGCCCCAGCATTTT. Translation gives CATSPRFQGPQHF. This rearrangement joins TRBV15 to TRBJ1-5; D may be TRBD1 (5 bases). With 5 bases removed from V and 9 bases from J, the gap between germline ends came to 14 bases. The length of the CDR3 is 13 residues. Looked up from germline, CDR1 is LNHNV and CDR2 is YYDKDF (reference sequence).

Only a few counts were recorded for this clonotype. The chain's CDR3 is CASSYRQGQETQYF. CDR3 sequence (DNA): TGTGCCAGCAGTTACCGACAGGGCCAAGAGACCCAGTACTTC. This chain joins TRBV2 and TRBJ2-5, with 7 bases matching TRBD1. J gave up 1 base and V 5 bases, and 4 bases lay outside the gene matches. The CDR3 is made up of 14 amino acids. Looked up from germline, CDR1 is SNHLY and CDR2 is FYNNEI.

Comment on this clonotype: Being one base from a much bigger clone, this may be a read error. This chain links TRBV6-2 or TRBV6-3 with TRBJ2-5; 8 nucleotides match TRBD1. CDR1 and CDR2 from the germline V gene are MNHEY and SVGEGT. The length of the CDR3 is 15 residues. DNA of the CDR3: TGTGCCCGCAGCCCGCAGGGGGCGAGTCAAGAGACCCAGTACTTC. It is translated as CARSPQGASQETQYF.

There are many counts of this clonotype. The genes are TRBV7-2 and TRBJ2-5; 7 bases are a match to TRBD1. The ends lost 5 bases at V and 2 bases at J; junction bases unmatched: 5. The CDR3 runs to 14 residues. Per the germline V gene, CDR1 is SGHTA and CDR2 is FQGNSA. CDR3 DNA sequence: TGTGCCAGCAGCCCAGACAGGGAACAAGAGACCCAGTACTTC. This codes for CASSPDREQETQYF.

The rearrangement uses TRBV27 and TRBJ2-2, with 10 bases aligning to TRBD1. After removal of 10 bases from V and 6 bases from J, the junction contained 8 bases not matched to a gene. CDR1 and CDR2 from the germline V gene are MNHEY and SMNVEV (reference sequence). The CDR3 is 14 amino acids. CDR3 amino acids: CATRQGAIPGELFF. In DNA form, the CDR3 reads TGTGCCACCAGACAGGGGGCGATACCCGGGGAGCTGTTTTTT.

This clonotype has more than one count but fewer than ten. The chain is built from TRBV20-1 and TRBJ1-6; 9 nucleotides agree with TRBD1. The CDR3 has 15 amino acids. The germline CDR1 and CDR2 sequences are DFQATT and SNEGSKA (reference sequence). The J segment lost 9 bases and the V segment lost 2 bases, leaving 8 bases of the junction unmatched. The CDR3 loop reads CSARLGQGTFSPLHF. The DNA of the CDR3 is TGCAGTGCTAGATTAGGACAGGGGACATTTTCACCCCTCCACTTT.

This clonotype was detected many times. The V call is TRBV7-9, the J call TRBJ2-1, with unresolved D. V lost 5 bases and J 3 bases, leaving 11 bases between the germline ends. The V gene's germline CDR1 is SEHNR and CDR2 FQNEAQ (reference sequence). The CDR3 spans 14 residues. CDR3 sequence: CASSTRDFYNEQFF. CDR3 coding DNA: TGTGCCAGCAGCACCCGCGACTTCTACAATGAGCAGTTCTTC.

Ten or more counts support this clonotype. The genes are TRBV20-1 and TRBJ1-2, with TRBD1 matching over 9 bases. The CDR3 is made up of 11 amino acids. Germline loops: CDR1 DFQATT, CDR2 SNEGSKA (reference sequence). CDR3 coding DNA: TGCAGATGGACAGGGGTCCATGGCTACACCTTC. Its translation is CRWTGVHGYTF.

On this clonotype itself: Just one base apart from a much larger clone, this may be a read error. The rearrangement joins TRBV5-1 to TRBJ2-3; D call uncertain. V was clipped by 1 base and J by 5 bases, with 14 bases between them. The CDR3 contains 15 residues. Germline V lookup: CDR1 SGHRS, CDR2 YFSETQ. The CDR3 sequence is CASSLSAGTRDTQYF. CDR3 DNA sequence: TGCGCCAGCAGCTTGTCTGCAGGCACCAGAGATACGCAGTATTTT.

This clonotype was detected only a few times. This rearrangement joins TRBV6-5 to TRBJ1-1; D is uncertain. Germline loops: CDR1 MNHEY, CDR2 SVGAGI. The length of the CDR3 is 14 residues. V lost 0 bases and J lost 6, with 11 bases in between. CDR3 nucleotides: TGTGCCAGCAGTTACTCCGGTGGGAGGGCTGAAGCTTTCTTT. It codes for CASSYSGGRAEAFF.

This clonotype was picked up many times. This sequence joins TRBV27 and TRBJ2-6; no clear D. V lost 0 bases to trimming and J lost 0 bases, with 6 bases between them. Germline V gene data show CDR1 as MNHEY and CDR2 as SMNVEV (reference sequence). This CDR3 region has 16 residues. CDR3 amino acids: CASSLSAVSGANVLTF. The CDR3 bases are TGTGCCAGCAGTTTATCGGCAGTCTCTGGGGCCAACGTCCTGACTTTC.

At least ten counts were recorded for this clonotype. CDR3 in amino acids: CASSSRGSEKLFF. The CDR3 bases are TGTGCCAGCAGTTCCAGGGGGTCAGAAAAACTGTTTTTT. The chain combines TRBV6-6 with TRBJ1-4; 7 bases are shared with TRBD1. Unmatched junction bases numbered 4, after V lost 4 bases and J lost 8 bases. The CDR3 extends over 13 amino acids. The V gene's germline CDR1 is MNHNY and CDR2 SVGAGI (reference sequence).

As regards this clonotype: With a much larger clone just one base away, this may be a read error. The rearrangement links TRBV12-3 or TRBV12-4 to TRBJ1-2, with D possibly TRBD1 on 5 matching bases. The CDR3 spans 13 residues. The V end lost 7 bases, the J end lost 10 bases, and 19 bases lay between the germline ends. CDR3 in DNA: TGTGCCAGCAATCGTGGCAGGGCGGGTGACTACACCTTC. Protein product: CASNRGRAGDYTF.

Notes on this clonotype: A read error may explain this, as a much larger clone is one base away. The chain employs TRBV20-1 and TRBJ2-1; the match to TRBD2 covers 8 bases. From germline, CDR1 is DFQATT and CDR2 SNEGSKA (reference sequence). With V trimmed by 6 bases and J by 3 bases, 4 bases remained unmatched. There are 13 residues in the CDR3. CDR3: CSAVGLVYNEQFF. Written as DNA, the CDR3 is TGCAGTGCCGTGGGACTAGTCTACAATGAGCAGTTCTTC.

This clonotype appeared many times. A clone one base away is much larger, so this may be a read error. The chain links TRBV20-1 to TRBJ2-7; D unclear. Trimming took off 8 bases at V and 7 bases at J, with 21 bases between the two ends. Germline V CDR1 and CDR2: DFQATT, SNEGSKA (reference sequence). The CDR3 covers 13 residues. The CDR3 region has the DNA TGCAGTCCGAATCTTCAACCTACGGATGAGCAGTACTTC. Translation gives CSPNLQPTDEQYF.

This clonotype was counted many times. In nucleotides, the CDR3 is TGTGCCACCAGCAGACTCTCCGGGACACTAAATGAAAAACTGTTTTTT. This sequence encodes CATSRLSGTLNEKLFF. The chain employs TRBV15 and TRBJ1-4; a possible D gene is TRBD1 (6 bases). The CDR3 contains 16 residues. V was shortened by 2 bases and J by 5 bases, with 15 bases between the two germline ends. Germline CDR1 reads LNHNV; CDR2 reads YYDKDF (reference sequence).

For this clonotype: A much larger clone lies one base from this, so it may be a read error. CDR3 protein: CSANGMGTDTQYF. The CDR3 DNA is TGCAGTGCCAATGGGATGGGCACAGATACGCAGTATTTT. The chain employs TRBV20-1 and TRBJ2-3; D is undetermined. The germline V gene encodes CDR1 DFQATT and CDR2 SNEGSKA (reference sequence). This CDR3 region has 13 residues. Trimming removed 6 bases at V and 1 base at J, with 11 bases between.

V and J are TRBV6-2 or TRBV6-3 and TRBJ1-5; 10 nucleotides match TRBD1. V lost 1 base, J lost 6 bases, and 9 bases stayed unmatched. CDR1 and CDR2 (germline): MNHEY, SVGEGT. The CDR3 totals 17 residues. CDR3 DNA: TGTGCCAGCAGTTACTACGAGACAGGGGGCATTTTTCAGCCCCAGCATTTT. Protein sequence: CASSYYETGGIFQPQHF.

This clonotype occurred many times. The chain recombines TRBV18 with TRBJ2-5, with 7 nucleotides matching TRBD2. The CDR3 has 16 residues. CDR1 and CDR2 (germline): KGHSH, LQKENI. V was pared by 3 bases and J by 4 bases, with 11 bases of the junction left unmatched. In DNA form, the CDR3 reads TGTGCCAGCTCACCTCTCCAGGGTTCGGGAGGAGAGACCCAGTACTTC. This sequence encodes CASSPLQGSGGETQYF.

This clonotype was counted ten times or more. This rearrangement joins TRBV5-1 to TRBJ2-1; the D gene is possibly TRBD2 (6 bases). Trimming took off 1 base at V and 3 bases at J, with 14 bases between the two ends. Germline values: CDR1 SGHRS, CDR2 YFSETQ. This CDR3 has 16 residues. The DNA of the CDR3 is TGCGCCAGCAGCTTGACGCTCGGGGGAGGCTACAATGAGCAGTTCTTC. Its protein product is CASSLTLGGGYNEQFF.

This clonotype was observed a handful of times. At one boundary the junction diverges from the germline segment, which might be a read error. The rearrangement links TRBV11-3 to TRBJ2-1; 10 nucleotides align to TRBD2. The CDR3 spans 13 residues. The germline gives CDR1 SGHNT, CDR2 YENEEA. DNA for the CDR3: TGTACCAGCGGGAGGGGTTCCTACAATGAGCAGTTCTTC. Protein sequence: CTSGRGSYNEQFF.

This clonotype showed up many times. This CDR3 reads CASGQGILTDTQYF. The CDR3, as DNA: TGTGCCAGCGGACAGGGGATCCTCACAGATACGCAGTATTTT. The V call is TRBV12-3 or TRBV12-4, the J call TRBJ2-3; 9 bases are a match to TRBD1. The CDR3 contains 14 residues. V was clipped by 8 bases and J by 2 bases; unmatched bases: 5.

This chain connects TRBV6-5 to TRBJ1-6; 9 bases fit TRBD1. V was pared by 6 bases and J by 9 bases, with 6 bases of the junction left unmatched. The CDR3 spans 14 residues. The germline gives CDR1 MNHEY, CDR2 SVGAGI. The CDR3 reads CASRDRDRASPLHF. The CDR3 coding sequence is TGTGCCAGCAGGGACCGGGACAGGGCTTCACCCCTCCACTTT.

This clonotype occurred many times. V is TRBV20-1 and J is TRBJ2-5, with no clear D. V was pared by 6 bases and J by 5 bases, with 19 bases between. The CDR3 has 14 residues. CDR1 is DFQATT and CDR2 is SNEGSKA in the germline V gene (reference sequence). CDR3 loop: CSAKGPLTRETQYF. CDR3 nucleotide sequence: TGCAGTGCAAAGGGTCCTTTGACCCGGGAGACCCAGTACTTC.

The gene calls are TRBV9 and TRBJ1-2; 10 positions match TRBD1. After removal of 3 bases from V and 5 bases from J, the junction contained 4 bases not matched to a gene. The germline CDR1 and CDR2 sequences are SGDLS and YYNGEE. The CDR3 contains 14 residues. In DNA, the CDR3 is TGTGCCAGCAGCGAGGGGGGACAGGGGTATGGCTACACCTTC. As protein: CASSEGGQGYGYTF.

This clonotype was counted a few times. This chain uses TRBV28 with TRBJ2-2, with D uncertain. Germline assignment: CDR1 MDHEN and CDR2 SYDVKM. The CDR3 has 13 residues. V was shortened by 10 bases and J by 6 bases, with 15 bases between the two germline ends. For the CDR3, the DNA is TGTGCCACAAGCTCCATTACGGCCGGGGAGCTGTTTTTT. It yields the protein CATSSITAGELFF.